This entry describes one T cell receptor beta chain. Recovered Cohort 3 donors showed two negative PCRs, clearance, or symptom resolution. The ends were cut back, 5 bases at V and 5 bases at J, with 9 bases in the middle. The CDR3 has 11 residues. The germline gives CDR1 DFQATT, CDR2 SNEGSKA (reference sequence). Libraries were prepared by immunoSEQ multiplex PCR; TCRdb keeps only in-frame clonotypes and omits some of them. The sample lists 200,000 to 250,000 clones, nearly 90% occurring once. This sample is drawn from a study of blood T cell repertoires in COVID-19. Study context: Sample material is recorded as cDNA or gDNA derived from T cells, B-cell-depleted T cells, or PBMCs.

The TCR sequence derives from a man younger than 45 who had recovered from COVID-19. This chain connects TRBV20-1 to TRBJ1-2; the D gene is possibly TRBD1 (5 bases). Sequencing was carried out using PBMCs or T cells enriched from blood (not recorded which). CDR3 protein: CSARRQYGYTF. In DNA, the CDR3 is TGCAGTGCTCGTAGACAGTATGGCTACACCTTC.